This TCR beta chain was captured in a study of cytomegalovirus exposure and HLA in healthy donors (TCRdb year 2017). About the investigation overall: According to an earlier analysis of several hundred of the donors, roughly 180 million T cells yielded 90 million to 130 million unique TCR beta sequences and 276 Gb of sequence data. The T cell repertoires of 550 to 850 subjects were profiled by immunosequencing and related to cytomegalovirus serostatus. Roughly 300 gigabases of sequencing data and roughly 81 million unique TCR sequences made up an early release that covered nearly 650 HLA-typed donors. Donor age, sex, ethnicity and CMV serostatus were collected together with the repertoire data. A later analysis re-analyzed previously published TCR beta repertoires from about 600 donors and added high-resolution HLA genotyping to study TCR occurrence patterns. The study was designed to test whether signatures of past pathogen exposure could be identified by cataloging public T cell receptors. Typing coverage differed by locus: A, B, C, DRB1 and DQB1 were typed in roughly 620-630 donors, DQA1 in 500 to 550, DPA1 in 606, and DPB1 in around 440. The later analysis used no new phenotypic data to find candidate immune exposures, relying instead on TCR beta sequences and their occurrence across donors. To predict cytomegalovirus infection status, the study brought together high-throughput TCR immunosequencing, statistical association of individual TCRs with disease status, and machine learning. Besides the first cohort of about 730 subjects, a separate validation cohort made up of over 100 different subjects was used. On average, about 240,000 unique TCR beta nucleotide sequences were sequenced per donor among 398 genotyped donors of the cohort, with roughly a sixth of those sequences being non-productive. All discovery cohort repertoires had been generated using a single sequencing platform. Both class I and class II loci were covered by HLA typing, at four-digit resolution. An earlier analysis of a few hundred of the donors applied high-throughput TCR beta sequencing to assess whether each TCR beta V gene segment acted as functional or pseudogenic. A later genetic analysis took genome-wide SNP genotypes for about 65% of the 666 donors and used that subset as a discovery cohort. Roughly 5 DR-DQ haplotypes were handled as single units for association and clustering, since linkage in the cohort was strong. Of the 398 genotyped donors, approximately 82% fell in the genetic ancestry cluster associated with self-reported Caucasian donors.

The cohort consisted of 600 to 750 healthy bone marrow donors. At the time of sampling, all cohort members were nominally healthy, though unrecorded immune exposures were likely present. The donor tested CMV seropositive and was one of the 289 seropositive cohort members. Every donor gave a peripheral blood sample, and the peripheral blood mononuclear cells from that sample were used for TCR beta sequencing. The Qiagen DNeasy Blood Extraction Kit was used to extract genomic DNA from the blood cell samples. Points on this clone: Its antigen is currently not known. The sample holds no much larger clone one base away, and base qualities are not on file.

CDR1 SGHAT and CDR2 FQNNGV are derived from the germline V gene. Inclusive of the bounding cysteine and phenylalanine, the CDR3 is 15 residues long. The CDR3 DNA has 45 bases and is translated from base 1. The germline ends are 11 bases apart after V is trimmed by 2 bases and J by 1 base. What the authors observed across the whole study: A few of the identified cytomegalovirus-associated TCR beta chains were confirmed in vitro to be specific for cytomegalovirus antigens. Across donors, most TCR sequences were observed very rarely, whereas some public TCRs were present in many individuals. The authors suggested that the approach could potentially be extended to other disease states and immunological phenotypes. Fewer than 20 rarely observed V segments, including chromosome 9 orphons, were excluded from the earlier analysis of a few hundred of the donors because counts were too low. When HLA alleles, especially DR and DQ, strongly co-occurred, TCR associations were difficult to assign to individual alleles. A total of 150 or so TCR beta chains were listed by the study as associated with cytomegalovirus. The presence/absence analyses assumed that sequencing depth was roughly uniform across donors, and that assumption may not be true. Some IMGT-functional V segments, including TRBV6-2 and TRBV6-3, could not be told apart with the 87-base-pair reads, so those segments were excluded. A cluster of highly shared sequence variants was judged likely to represent a technical artifact of the sequencing pipeline. A later genetic analysis reported fewer N-insertions in productive TCRs among donors in an Asian-associated ancestry cluster than the roughly 620-donor mean. In a later analysis, several top co-occurrence clusters were reported to appear linked to parvovirus B19, influenza, CMV and Epstein-Barr virus. This cohort had only TCR beta chains sequenced, and the lack of alpha or paired-chain data limited which features could be detected. A further reported finding was that TCR beta sequences accurately predicted the HLA-A and HLA-B alleles for most subjects in the first cohort. Correlated functional status among segregating V segments might be attributable to linkage disequilibrium, but an unknown experimental factor could not be ruled out. In both the original and validation cohorts, the classifier was reported to diagnose cytomegalovirus status with high specificity and sensitivity. CMV serostatus was the only immune exposure information available for the cohort. A later analysis associated about 17,000 TCR beta sequences with specific HLA alleles at a false discovery rate of 0.05. In an earlier analysis of 587 of the donors, most TCR beta V segments were observed in productive rearrangements about 90% or about 30% of the time, broadly matching IMGT annotations. In a later analysis, most CMV-associated TCR beta chains were found to appear HLA-restricted, with HLA associations seemingly driven largely by CMV exposure. In a later analysis, the rate of TCR association differed among HLA loci, with DRB1 alleles having the most associated TCRs and HLA-C alleles having the fewest. HLA typing was unavailable for some donors at each locus, so association tests used only the typed subset. V-gene and J-gene trimming of TCR beta chains was associated with a missense DCLRE1C variant in a later genetic analysis, and the association was replicated in an independent cohort. In a later analysis, HLA-associated TCR beta chains showed more clonal expansion and lower generation probabilities than non-associated chains that were equally common.

Library preparation employed the immunoSEQ multiplex PCR assay. For the multiplex PCR, a mixture combining 60 forward primers for TCR Vbeta segments and 13 reverse primers for TCR Jbeta segments was used. A multiplex PCR assay on genomic DNA amplified the CDR3 region of rearranged TCR beta genes. On the Illumina HiSeq System, the amplified TCR beta libraries were sequenced as 87-base-pair reads. The paper's data handling went like this. In a later analysis, about 80 million unique TCR beta chains were counted across the 650 to 750 repertoires, and some 10 million of these chains were shared by at least two donors. A nearest-neighbor algorithm error-corrected the raw reads and collapsed the reads into unique sequences, merging closely related sequences to remove PCR and sequencing errors. To assign V, D and J gene segments, CDR3 sequences were aligned to IMGT reference sequences. For a sequence to be retained, a match of at least six nucleotides to both a V gene segment and a J gene segment was required. A rearrangement counted as productive if the CDR3 had no stop codons and remained in frame with V and J, and every other rearrangement counted as non-productive. CDR3 was defined according to IMGT convention as the region running from the second conserved V-encoded cysteine to the conserved J-encoded phenylalanine. Sequences without an unambiguous match to a single V gene segment were excluded from the earlier analysis of 450 to 650 of the donors. An earlier analysis of approximately 590 of the donors classified V segments as functional when productive rearrangements were above 56.7% and as segregating when the standard deviation between donors was above 5%. A statistical classification framework was built for diagnosing cytomegalovirus status from the catalog of TCR beta chain sequences. In a later analysis, TCR nucleotide sequences were compared against IMGT/GENE-DB human TR gene sequences so that V and J genes could be assigned. The TCRdist pipeline was used in a later analysis to assign CDR3 sequences and most-parsimonious VDJ recombination scenarios. In a later analysis, each TCR beta chain was defined by its CDR3 amino acid sequence together with its V-gene family, and reads lacking a unique V-gene family were excluded. In a later analysis, 550 to 650 highly shared, low-generation-probability nucleotide sequences were removed to address suspected cross-contamination and a sequencing artifact. For each public chain, a later analysis derived a clonal expansion index from normalized ranks of inferred template counts within each repertoire. In a later analysis, generation probabilities were computed using a VDJ recombination model fitted to out-of-frame rearrangements, and the results were checked against IGoR. In a later analysis, TCR-TCR, TCR-HLA and TCR-CMV co-occurrence was scored with hypergeometric tests, and a repertoire-size bias correction was applied to TCR pairs. In a later analysis, false discovery rates were estimated by permuting HLA or CMV assignments 20 times. In a later analysis, co-occurring TCRs were grouped with DBSCAN, and TCRdist sequence similarity was added when clustering was performed within HLA-allele-positive subsets. Repertoires with fewer than 30,000 or more than 120,000 public chains, plus five repertoires with anomalous nucleotide sharing, were excluded from co-occurrence clustering. TCRdb retrieved this table from immuneACCESS and kept in-frame rearrangements only. Not all clones are present; in checked studies, unresolved V genes account for under half, and no reason is known for the remainder. For V, J and clone size, that table is used; D and trimming come from the DNA. The sample table shows just over 150,000 clones, and less than 85% are seen once. About 6.4% of the sample comes from the top ten.

Sequenced sample: PBMCs. The sequence was collected from a woman in her forties or fifties in good health and CMV-seropositive. The rearranged chain carries TRBV11-2 and TRBJ1-1; the D gene identity is not certain. The CDR3 protein: CASSLNPVPNTEAFF. The base sequence is TGTGCCAGCAGCTTAAACCCGGTACCGAACACTGAAGCTTTCTTT.